This passage covers 20 T cell receptor beta chains from one sample sequenced in a study of T cells in Graves' hyperthyroidism and ophthalmopathy. The investigators amplified TCR beta CDR3 regions from RNA transcripts. Carried out on the TCR CDR3, a first-round RT-PCR used the HTBI primer set. One entry per CDR3 protein results from TCRdb running MiXCR on the multiplex PCR reads. The table shows hundreds of thousands of distinct CDR3 sequences, with 30% to 40% occurring only once. The specimen was blood. The receptor set was obtained from a woman aged 40-49 years with Graves' hyperthyroidism.

This rearrangement joins TRBV9 to TRBJ2-5; perhaps TRBD2 as D (6 bases). V was cut by 4 bases and J by 4 bases, with 17 bases left in between. The CDR3 has 15 residues. In germline, CDR1 is SGDLS, CDR2 YYNGEE. The CDR3 DNA reads as TGTGCCAGCAGCCTTAGCGGCACTCGGGGAGAGACCCAGTACTTC. It encodes CASSLSGTRGETQYF.

This clonotype was recorded many times. The chain employs TRBV12-3 or TRBV12-4 and TRBJ1-4; TRBD1 matches at 9 bases. The CDR3 length is 14 residues. J gave up 7 bases and V 6 bases, and 6 bases lay outside the gene matches. The CDR3 coding sequence is TGTGCCAGCAGGTCCGGGACAGGGATTGAAAAACTGTTTTTT. Translation gives CASRSGTGIEKLFF.

There are many counts of this clonotype. This chain uses TRBV25-1 with TRBJ2-5, with no clear D. The CDR3 loop spans 15 amino acids. The V end lost 3 bases, the J end lost 5 bases, and 16 bases lay between the germline ends. Per germline, CDR1 MGHDK and CDR2 SYGVNS. CDR3 region: CASSDNLRGLETQYF. CDR3 nucleotides: TGTGCCAGCAGTGACAACCTACGCGGATTGGAGACCCAGTACTTC.

This clonotype was recorded a few times. V is TRBV6-5 and J is TRBJ1-4, with 7 bases aligning to TRBD1. The CDR3 has 13 residues. Trimming cost V 2 bases and J 8 bases; bases outside gene matches: 2. Germline V gene sequence: CDR1 MNHEY, CDR2 SVGAGI. CDR3 region: CASSYQGEEKLFF. CDR3 bases: TGTGCCAGCAGTTACCAGGGGGAAGAAAAACTGTTTTTT.

For this clonotype: A much larger clonotype is one base distant, so this may be a read error. No conserved phenylalanine or tryptophan ends this CDR3, so it is likely a read error. The V gene is TRBV7-7, the J gene TRBJ2-7; 8 nucleotides align to TRBD1. Germline-derived CDR1 and CDR2 are SSHAT and FNYEAQ (reference sequence). This CDR3 has 16 residues. For the CDR3, the DNA is TGTGCTAGCAGCTTAGGGACAGGTACGGGTTTCGACGAGCAGTACTCC. Its protein product is CASSLGTGTGFDEQYS.

The V gene is TRBV14, the J gene TRBJ2-3; 8 bases match TRBD2. In germline, CDR1 is SGHDN, CDR2 FVKESK. The junction had 2 bases not matched to a gene; V was cut back by 0 bases and J by 6 bases. The CDR3 is 14 amino acids. The CDR3 protein is CASSQDRGGDTQYF. As DNA, the CDR3 is TGTGCCAGCAGCCAAGATCGCGGGGGGGATACGCAGTATTTT.

This chain uses TRBV10-3 with TRBJ2-2, with D perhaps matching TRBD2 (7 bases). With 5 bases removed from V and 6 bases from J, the gap between germline ends came to 10 bases. Germline V gene data show CDR1 as ENHRY and CDR2 as SYGVKD. CDR3 length: 13 residues. DNA for the CDR3: TGTGCCATCAGTAGAGGGGGGGCCGGGGAGCTGTTTTTT. Translated, it gives CAISRGGAGELFF.

CDR3 in DNA: TGTGCTAGTGGTTTGGAGGGGTCTGGGGCCAACGTCCTGACTTTC. This encodes CASGLEGSGANVLTF. J is TRBJ2-6 and V is TRBV12-5, with D possibly matching TRBD1 (5 bases). V lost 1 base and J 1 base, leaving 5 bases between the germline ends. The CDR3 extends over 15 amino acids. Germline-derived CDR1 and CDR2 are LGHNT and FRNRAP.

This clonotype was observed a handful of times. The chain joins TRBV13 to TRBJ2-2, with D possibly matching TRBD2 (6 bases). This CDR3 contains 14 residues. V lost 7 bases to trimming and J lost 0 bases, with 9 bases between them. Germline lookup yields CDR1 PRHDT and CDR2 FYEKMQ (reference sequence). The CDR3 nucleotides are TGTGCCAGCATTTGGGGGGCGAACACCGGGGAGCTGTTTTTT. This translates into CASIWGANTGELFF.

J is TRBJ2-2 and V is TRBV27, with D tentatively TRBD1 or TRBD2 (5 bases each). The germline V gene encodes CDR1 MNHEY and CDR2 SMNVEV (reference sequence). CDR3 length: 16 residues. Trimming stripped 5 bases from V and 4 bases from J, with 17 bases between. The CDR3: CASSNAGALATGELFF. CDR3 nucleotide sequence: TGTGCCAGCAGTAATGCCGGGGCCCTGGCCACCGGGGAGCTGTTTTTT.

Ten or more counts support this clonotype. This chain uses TRBV29-1 with TRBJ1-2; D is ambiguous. V was cut by 4 bases and J by 3 bases, with 9 bases left in between. The germline gives CDR1 SQVTM, CDR2 ANQGSEA. The CDR3 extends over 12 amino acids. CDR3 DNA: TGCAGCGTTGCCTGGAATGACTATGGCTACACCTTC. Translating it yields CSVAWNDYGYTF.

For this clonotype: One base away lies a much larger clone, so this may be a sequencing read error. This chain connects TRBV5-5 to TRBJ2-2, with D possibly being TRBD2 (6 bases). The length of the CDR3 is 14 residues. The germline V gene encodes CDR1 SGHKS and CDR2 YYEKEE (reference sequence). CDR3 in amino acids: CASRVDSNTGGLFF. DNA of the CDR3: TGTGCCAGCCGGGTCGACAGTAACACCGGGGGGCTGTTTTTT.

This chain's CDR3 is CASSLTTGAGNEQFF. CDR3 in DNA: TGTGCCAGCAGCCTCACTACAGGGGCGGGCAATGAGCAGTTCTTC. The chain carries TRBV7-3 and TRBJ2-7, with TRBD1 matching over 7 bases. The end of the DNA fits TRBJ2-1 better, so the J call may be wrong. This CDR3 is 15 amino acids long. CDR1 SGHTA and CDR2 FQGTGA come from the germline V gene.

This clonotype was seen a handful of times. The rearrangement joins TRBV19 to TRBJ1-5, with 7 bases aligning to TRBD1. Germline values: CDR1 LNHDA, CDR2 SQIVND (reference sequence). The CDR3 totals 16 residues. J lost 3 bases, V lost 5 bases, and 10 bases had no gene match. The chain's CDR3 is CASSPGRGGHNQPQHF. In DNA form, the CDR3 reads TGTGCCAGTAGTCCCGGACGAGGGGGCCACAATCAGCCCCAGCATTTT.

This clonotype came up many times. The rearrangement uses TRBV20-1 and TRBJ1-5, with D uncertain. Trimming left V 4 bases short and J 9 bases short, with 25 bases between. Germline assignment: CDR1 DFQATT and CDR2 SNEGSKA (reference sequence). This CDR3 comprises 16 residues. The CDR3 spells CSAKTPTDMTGRPQHF. In DNA, the CDR3 is TGCAGTGCTAAAACCCCGACTGACATGACGGGCAGGCCCCAGCATTTT.

This clonotype came up a few times. This sequence joins TRBV7-2 and TRBJ2-5, with TRBD2 matching over 9 bases. V was clipped by 1 base and J by 2 bases; unmatched bases: 8. Germline CDR1 reads SGHTA; CDR2 reads FQGNSA. The CDR3 spans 17 residues. This CDR3 is CASSLGKAGGRQETQYF. In DNA form, the CDR3 reads TGTGCCAGCAGCTTAGGGAAAGCGGGGGGAAGGCAAGAGACCCAGTACTTC.

The gene calls are TRBV10-1 and TRBJ2-6; D remains unclear. CDR3 size: 15 residues. Germline values: CDR1 WNHNN, CDR2 SYGVQD (reference sequence). Trimming removed 9 bases at V and 0 bases at J, with 12 bases between. CDR3 nucleotides: TGCGCCAGGGTTAATCGTAACTCTGGGGCCAACGTCCTGACTTTC. It is translated as CARVNRNSGANVLTF.

In this sample, this clonotype turned up many times. This chain uses TRBV7-9 with TRBJ1-5; D is uncertain. The CDR3 contains 13 residues. Trimming took off 5 bases at V and 5 bases at J, with 10 bases between the two ends. The germline gives CDR1 SEHNR, CDR2 FQNEAQ (reference sequence). CDR3 nucleotides: TGTGCCAGCAGCAGAACGGACGATCAGCCCCAGCATTTT. The encoded protein is CASSRTDDQPQHF. Together with reference TRBV7-9 and TRBJ1-5, the CDR3 gives the full variable domain: DTGVSQNPRHKITKRGQNVTFRCDPISEHNRLYWYRQTLGQGPEFLTYFQNEAQLEKSRLLSDRFSAERPKGSFSTLEIQRTEQGDSAMYLCASSRTDDQPQHFGDGTRLSIL.

The chain combines TRBV19 with TRBJ2-7; D call uncertain. Germline CDR1 is LNHDA and CDR2 is SQIVND (reference sequence). The CDR3 has 12 amino acids. Trimming removed 0 bases at V and 3 bases at J, with 3 bases between. The CDR3, as DNA: TGTGCCAGTAGTATAGATTGCTACGAGCAGTACTTC. Translation gives CASSIDCYEQYF.

As for this clonotype: Germline and junction disagree at one end, which may indicate a read error. V gene TRBV7-2 combines with J gene TRBJ1-6; possible D gene TRBD1, 6 bases. The CDR3 runs to 16 residues. The germline V gene has CDR1 SGHTA and CDR2 FQGNSA. The CDR3 DNA reads as TGCGCCAGCAGCCAACTGGGGGGCTACTATAATTCACCCCTCCACTTT. The encoded protein is CASSQLGGYYNSPLHF.